The 12 T cell receptor beta chains in this list originate from one sample, sequenced in a study of T cells in Graves' hyperthyroidism and ophthalmopathy (dated by TCRdb to between 2018 and 2020). The receptor library was made with multiplex PCR. Sequenced on an Illumina HiSeq 2000. The TCR beta CDR3 regions were amplified from RNA transcripts. The first round of RT-PCR for the TCR CDR3 was performed with the HTBI primer set and the Qiagen OneStep RT-PCR kit. The raw public reads went through TCRdb reprocessing: fastp at Q25, MiXCR clone calling, in-frame beta chains kept. Rows are unified per CDR3 protein, each entry keeping the most common DNA and genes. The sample table contains some 440,000 distinct CDR3 sequences; only one count was recorded for about 15% of them. The ten most abundant clones make up 13% to 15% of the sample. Specimen: blood. Every receptor here comes from a woman under 30 with Graves' hyperthyroidism.

The V gene is TRBV12-3 or TRBV12-4, the J gene TRBJ2-1, with 7 positions matching TRBD1. Trimming took 2 bases from V and 15 from J; bases not matched to a gene: 4. The CDR3 loop spans 11 amino acids. This chain's CDR3 is CASSLRGGRFF. The DNA for the CDR3 is TGTGCCAGCAGTTTAAGAGGGGGCCGGTTCTTC.

As regards this clonotype: A read error may account for a junction end that differs from germline. The CDR3: CASSQEDQNYGHTF. As DNA, the CDR3 is TGCGCCAGCAGCCAAGAGGACCAAAACTATGGCCACACCTTC. The V and J genes are TRBV4-1 and TRBJ1-2; the D is unclear. This CDR3 contains 14 residues. CDR1 and CDR2 from the germline V gene are MGHRA and YSYEKL.

A word on this clonotype: One base away lies a much larger clone, so this may be a sequencing read error. The chain uses TRBV2 and TRBJ1-6, with a weak D call TRBD1 (6 bases). V was trimmed by 10 bases and J by 10 bases, leaving 20 bases between them. Germline assignment: CDR1 SNHLY and CDR2 FYNNEI. CDR3 length: 14 residues. CDR3 coding DNA: TGTGCCACCCGCGGTGAAGGGGGTGGGTCACCCCTCCACTTT. This encodes CATRGEGGGSPLHF.

The V and J genes are TRBV7-6 and TRBJ1-5, with 8 bases lining up with TRBD1. V lost 4 bases to trimming and J lost 1 base; unmatched junction nucleotides: 3. This CDR3 spans 15 amino acids. Germline CDR1 SGHVS, CDR2 FNYEAQ. CDR3 DNA: TGTGCCAGCAGCTCCCGACAGGGGAGCAATCAGCCCCAGCATTTT. This gives the protein CASSSRQGSNQPQHF.

V is TRBV29-1 and J is TRBJ2-1, with D unclear. This CDR3 is 16 amino acids long. Trimming took 5 bases from V and 6 from J, leaving 23 bases between them. Germline loops: CDR1 SQVTM, CDR2 ANQGSEA. The CDR3: CSVPNHDPGIFNEQFF. Here the CDR3 DNA reads TGCAGCGTTCCAAATCATGACCCAGGTATTTTCAATGAGCAGTTCTTC.

The J gene is TRBJ1-5, the V gene TRBV10-2; 9 positions agree with TRBD1. This CDR3 has 17 residues. The V gene's germline CDR1 is WSHSY and CDR2 SAAADI. Trimming cost V 10 bases and J 9 bases; bases outside gene matches: 22. CDR3 region: CATSPGTGFIPEPPQHF. The DNA of the CDR3 is TGCGCCACCTCACCCGGGACAGGGTTCATCCCTGAGCCGCCCCAGCATTTT.

This clonotype was seen a few times. The chain couples TRBV27 to TRBJ1-5; D ambiguous. Looked up from germline, CDR1 is MNHEY and CDR2 is SMNVEV (reference sequence). The V and J ends lost 6 bases and 0 bases respectively, with 18 bases between them. The CDR3 is 17 residues long. CDR3 amino acids: CASSPVPSHDSNQPQHF. The CDR3 bases are TGTGCCAGCAGCCCGGTGCCCAGCCATGATAGCAATCAGCCCCAGCATTTT.

The sample holds many counts of this clonotype. This rearrangement joins TRBV5-1 to TRBJ2-7, with D uncertain. CDR3 length equals 16 residues. V lost 0 bases to trimming and J lost 6 bases, with 19 bases between them. Germline lookup yields CDR1 SGHRS and CDR2 YFSETQ. The CDR3, as DNA: TGCGCCAGCAGCTTGGCCGAAGTAGCCGGAGTCGGCGAGCAGTACTTC. It codes for CASSLAEVAGVGEQYF.

Many counts were recorded for this clonotype. The rearrangement joins TRBV28 to TRBJ2-7; no firm D call. The CDR3 is made up of 14 amino acids. V shed 6 bases and J shed 0 bases, with 12 bases lying between them. Looked up from germline, CDR1 is MDHEN and CDR2 is SYDVKM. The CDR3 region is CASRLRPSSYEQYF. As DNA, the CDR3 is TGTGCCAGCAGGTTAAGACCGAGCTCCTACGAGCAGTACTTC.

This chain uses TRBV2 with TRBJ1-6; tentatively, D is TRBD1 (5 bases). V was shortened by 8 bases and J by 7 bases, with 21 bases between the two germline ends. The CDR3 consists of 16 residues. Germline V gene sequence: CDR1 SNHLY, CDR2 FYNNEI. The CDR3 is CASSSDGGVGNSPLHF. The DNA of the CDR3 is TGTGCCAGCTCTAGTGACGGAGGGGTGGGGAATTCACCCCTCCACTTT.

This clonotype was observed at least ten times. The J gene is TRBJ2-7, the V gene TRBV13; D gene ambiguous. There are 15 residues in the CDR3. The germline gives CDR1 PRHDT, CDR2 FYEKMQ (reference sequence). The germline V and J ends were trimmed by 0 bases and 2 bases, with 11 bases remaining between them. The CDR3 sequence: CASSLGARYAYEQYF. Here the CDR3 DNA reads TGTGCCAGCAGCTTAGGCGCTAGATATGCCTACGAGCAGTACTTC.

This clonotype was seen more than once but under ten times. This rearrangement joins TRBV7-9 to TRBJ1-4; D call uncertain. The CDR3 sequence is 14 residues long. Looked up from germline, CDR1 is SEHNR and CDR2 is FQNEAQ (reference sequence). Trimming stripped 5 bases from V and 5 bases from J, with 12 bases between. The CDR3, as DNA: TGTGCCAGCAGCCCGGGAGGGAACAATGAAAAACTGTTTTTT. It translates to CASSPGGNNEKLFF.